The present T cell receptor beta chain was sequenced within a study of T-cell reconstitution after alpha-beta-depleted transplantation in children. It was with unique molecular identifiers that the TCRbeta library was prepared. TCRdb re-called the PCR reads with MiXCR, one entry per CDR3 protein. The sample has fewer than 550,000 distinct CDR3 sequences, approximately 10% seen once. Study results and limitations: Several patients had high TCRbeta diversity at day 60; it came from surviving recipient T cells and thymic progenitors. Hyperexpanded clones declined; after one year, newly produced T cells mostly supplied diversity.

This clonotype was seen a handful of times. The antigen is not known. The sample was PBMCs, mostly from graft donor cells, taken 180 days after TCRalphabeta/CD19-depleted stem cell transplant. The sequence derives from a female patient aged 2 to 10 who had a stem cell transplant for aplastic anemia, so the T cells may come from the graft donor.

In nucleotides, the CDR3 is TGTGCCAGCAGCTTTGAGGGAGGGCGGGTATCAGATACGCAGTATTTT. Translating it yields CASSFEGGRVSDTQYF. This chain links TRBV7-2 with TRBJ2-3, with TRBD2 identical over 7 bases. Per germline, CDR1 SGHTA and CDR2 FQGNSA. The CDR3 sequence is 16 residues long. After removal of 3 bases from V and 4 bases from J, the junction contained 10 bases not matched to a gene.